The rows below give T cell receptor beta chains drawn from one sample of a study of T cell clonotyping in hematopoietic cell transplantation. Clones were sequenced by immunoSEQ multiplex PCR, and TCRdb holds only the in-frame ones, with some missing. The table includes fewer than 45,000 clones, 80% to 90% detected once. Sample: peripheral blood mononuclear cells. The receptors come from a woman between 40 and 50 years old in good health. Some clones in this sample may be carry-over from other donors' samples. CDR3s include the opening cysteine and the closing phenylalanine or tryptophan. Each record gives: CDR3 DNA, CDR3 protein, clone size, J gene, V gene, D gene. A D gene is named only where the DNA matches it firmly. Clone size is shown for a subset of rows, as once, few, many or a class of expanded clone.

TGTGCCAGCAGTCTCCTCATTGGAGGCGACGGCTACACCTTC CASSLLIGGDGYTF - TRBJ1-2 TRBV27 -
TGTGCCACTAACAGGGGAATTGGGTATAGCAATCAGCCCCAGCATTTT CATNRGIGYSNQPQHF - TRBJ1-5 TRBV28 TRBD1
TGTGCCAGCAGTTTAAAAGGGATCGGTATGAACACTGAAGCTTTCTTT CASSLKGIGMNTEAFF - TRBJ1-1 TRBV28 -
TGTGCCAGCAGCTTGGGGGGCGCGGAGGGCTACACCTTC CASSLGGAEGYTF - TRBJ1-2 TRBV7-9 -
TGTGCCAGCAGTTTTATAGTGGGGAGCGGAGAAAATCAGCCCCAGCATTTT CASSFIVGSGENQPQHF - TRBJ1-5 TRBV28 -
TGTGCCAGCAGTGGGGAGCGGGGATCCGGGGAGACCCAGTACTTC CASSGERGSGETQYF - TRBJ2-5 TRBV6-1 TRBD2
TGCGCCAGCAGCACGGACATGAACACTGAAGCTTTCTTT CASSTDMNTEAFF - TRBJ1-1 TRBV5-1 -
TGCAGCGTTGATCTTAATGAAAAACTGTTTTTT CSVDLNEKLFF once TRBJ1-4 TRBV29-1 -
TGCGCCAGCAGCGCAGGACAGGGCTCTGGGGCCAACGTCCTGACTTTC CASSAGQGSGANVLTF - TRBJ2-6 TRBV5-1 TRBD1
TGTGCCAGCAGTACCCCTGCGGACAGGAATACCTACGAGCAGTACTTC CASSTPADRNTYEQYF - TRBJ2-7 TRBV28 TRBD1
TGTGCCAGCAGTGAACCCGCCACTGAAGCTTTCTTT CASSEPATEAFF once TRBJ1-1 TRBV6-1 -
TGTGCCACCGCGTGGGAGCCCCTAGTGGAGACCCAGTACTTC CATAWEPLVETQYF - TRBJ2-5 TRBV7-8 -
TGTGCCAGCGGACAGTACGACTCTAGCAATCAGCCCCAGCATTTT CASGQYDSSNQPQHF once TRBJ1-5 TRBV6-1 -
TGCGCCAGCAGCATGAGACAGGGTCGGTCTTACGAGCAGTACTTC CASSMRQGRSYEQYF - TRBJ2-7 TRBV5-1 TRBD1
TGTGCCAGCAGCTCCGGTTCGGGGCTGAACACTGAAGCTTTCTTT CASSSGSGLNTEAFF few TRBJ1-1 TRBV7-3 -
TGTGCCAGTAGTACCATACGACAGGGTCTCGCTGAAGCTTTCTTT CASSTIRQGLAEAFF - TRBJ1-1 TRBV19 TRBD1
TGTGCCAGCAGTCAAAAACGCGGGGTAGTGGAGACCCAGTACTTC CASSQKRGVVETQYF - TRBJ2-5 TRBV6-1 -
TGCAGCGGCGGGACACCGAACACCGGGGAGCTGTTTTTT CSGGTPNTGELFF - TRBJ2-2 TRBV29-1 -
TGTGCCAGCACAACGTACACCACAGATACGCAGTATTTT CASTTYTTDTQYF - TRBJ2-3 TRBV5-4 -
TGCGCCAGCAGCTCCGGGACACTGACAGATACGCAGTATTTT CASSSGTLTDTQYF - TRBJ2-3 TRBV5-1 -
TGTGCCAGTAGTAGCCAGGGGAGCGGTTTGAGCGAGCAGTACTTC CASSSQGSGLSEQYF - TRBJ2-7 TRBV19 -
TGTGCCAGCAGCGCGGGAGGGCCTTACAATGAGCAGTTCTTC CASSAGGPYNEQFF - TRBJ2-1 TRBV5-4 TRBD2
TGTGCCAGCAGTTTATTTTCGGGAGGGCAAGATACGCAGTATTTT CASSLFSGGQDTQYF - TRBJ2-3 TRBV27 TRBD2
TGTGCCAGCAGTCAGCGGGACAGCCCCTACGAGCAGTACTTC CASSQRDSPYEQYF - TRBJ2-7 TRBV6-6 -
TGTGCCAGCAGTCCTACTAGCGGGAGGGACGAGCAGTACTTC CASSPTSGRDEQYF - TRBJ2-7 TRBV28 TRBD2
TGTGCCAGCAGCGAGGCCCCAGACGGCTGGGGTGAGCAGTTCTTC CASSEAPDGWGEQFF - TRBJ2-1 TRBV9 -
TGTGCCAGCAGCGTAGGACCGGGACAGGGGGCGTTGAGCTCCTACAATGAGCAGTTCTTC CASSVGPGQGALSSYNEQFF - TRBJ2-1 TRBV9 TRBD1
TGTGCCAGTAGTATGTCGTTAGGGACTAGCGGCGCCCCGGATACGCAGTATTTT CASSMSLGTSGAPDTQYF - TRBJ2-3 TRBV19 TRBD2
TGTGCCAGCAATACGGCAGCTGGGTCCAGCGGGGAGCTGTTTTTT CASNTAAGSSGELFF - TRBJ2-2 TRBV28 -
TGTGCCATCAGTGCGGACTGGGGAGGGGCCCAGTACTTC CAISADWGGAQYF once TRBJ2-5 TRBV10-3 TRBD2
TGTGCCAGCTCCTTGACTAGCGGGAGCTACGAGCAGTACTTC CASSLTSGSYEQYF - TRBJ2-7 TRBV5-4 TRBD2
TGTGCCAGCAGTCCAGATAGCTCTGGAAACACCATATATTTT CASSPDSSGNTIYF - TRBJ1-3 TRBV2 -
TGCGCCAGCAGCCAAGTGCCGGGACCGTACACCGGGGAGCTGTTTTTT CASSQVPGPYTGELFF few TRBJ2-2 TRBV4-1 -
TGTGCCAGCAGCCAAGCCCGACACAGGACAGATACGCAGTATTTT CASSQARHRTDTQYF once TRBJ2-3 TRBV14 -
TGTGCCAGCATCGTAGGGGGCGGGGGCAATCAGCCCCAGCATTTT CASIVGGGGNQPQHF - TRBJ1-5 TRBV28 TRBD1
TGTGCCAGCAGGGTGGCGGGGGCTGAAGCTTTCTTT CASRVAGAEAFF - TRBJ1-1 TRBV6-5 -
TGTGCCTGGACCCACGGGACAGGGGGTCAGCCCCAGCATTTT CAWTHGTGGQPQHF few TRBJ1-5 TRBV30 TRBD1
TGCAGCGTCAGGGGGGGACAGGGGGCGATCGAGCAGTACTTC CSVRGGQGAIEQYF - TRBJ2-7 TRBV29-1 TRBD1
TGCGCCAGCAGACCGGGACTAGCGGGAGTCGAGCAGTACTTC CASRPGLAGVEQYF - TRBJ2-7 TRBV5-1 TRBD2
TGTGCCAGCAGCCAAGAACGGGAGCGCGCATCGAGGGCCTACGAGCAGTACTTC CASSQERERASRAYEQYF - TRBJ2-7 TRBV4-2 -
TGTGCCAGCAGACGGACAGGTCAAACTTATGGCTACACCTTC CASRRTGQTYGYTF - TRBJ1-2 TRBV28 TRBD1
TGTGCCAGCAGTTCGCGGTCCCGCTCCTACGAGCAGTACTTC CASSSRSRSYEQYF - TRBJ2-7 TRBV28 -
TGTGCCAGTAGCGTGGGCCGAGCGGGCCTAGGCAATGAGCAGTTCTTC CASSVGRAGLGNEQFF - TRBJ2-1 TRBV19 -
TGTGCCAGCAGCCAAGCCTGGACTAGCGATGAGCAGTTCTTC CASSQAWTSDEQFF once TRBJ2-1 TRBV4-2 TRBD2
TGCGCCAGCAGCCAAGAGGGCAGGGTAATAGAGACCCAGTACTTC CASSQEGRVIETQYF - TRBJ2-5 TRBV4-1 -
TGTGCCATCAGCAAGGGGAGGGTGGAGCAGTACTTC CAISKGRVEQYF - TRBJ2-7 TRBV10-3 TRBD2